This TCR beta chain was sequenced in a study of T cells in localized non-small cell lung cancer (dated by TCRdb to 2019 to 2021). Study-wide context: Comparing tumors with uninvolved tumor-adjacent lungs, the study looked at the T cell repertoires of 236 patients with early-stage NSCLC. The cohort was made up of approximately 250 treatment-naive NSCLC patients whose localized lung tumors had been resected. A mean age of around 66 years was recorded for the NSCLC patients, of whom under 150 were male and 107 were female. General study outcomes and caveats: Because the study design was exploratory, TCR variables were selected using unadjusted p-values without false-discovery rate correction. Of the top 100 tumor clones, a median of roughly 56 were detected in paired uninvolved adjacent lung; under 30 were also among that lung's top 100. Uninvolved tumor-adjacent lung showed the highest T cell clonality, higher than tumor, which suggests more focused antigenic responses in the uninvolved tumor-adjacent lung. Higher blood T cell density associated with longer overall survival, while higher adjacent-lung clonality associated with shorter survival. Because multi-region tumor sequencing was not done, intratumor heterogeneity could not be ruled out.

CDR1 and CDR2, looked up from the germline V gene, are SGHTA and FQGNSA. V loses 5 bases at its end and J loses 1 base; junction bases beyond the gene matches: 2. The CDR3 has 14 amino acids, counting the end cysteine and phenylalanine. Kept here is only the CDR3 DNA, which spans 42 bases and is read in frame from base 1. Comment on this clone: This receptor's antigen is unknown. Per-base qualities were not stored, and no clone one base away is much larger.

At diagnosis, peripheral blood, uninvolved tumor-adjacent lung and tumor were collected and were preserved as a mix of fresh-frozen and FFPE material. For TCR repertoire profiling, blood samples were analyzed as peripheral blood mononuclear cells. TCR beta CDR3 regions were sequenced from DNA using the immunoSEQ Assay. The authors' pipeline ran thus. T cell density was computed as TCR beta template counts normalized to usable DNA estimated by amplifying housekeeping genes. Richness was estimated using the preseqR package, with extrapolation to 400,000 templates for PBMC samples and to 120,000 templates for tissue samples. Clonality was defined by subtracting Pielou's evenness from one. Differential abundance testing on productive amino-acid clonotypes, with a minimum total count of 5 and an alpha of 0.1, was used to identify tissue-enriched TCRs. The Jaccard Index and the Morisita Overlap Index were used to quantify repertoire overlap between compartments. GLIPH clustered TCR beta CDR3s with public tetramer-defined viral CDR3s; viral motifs required at least three viral sequences plus V-gene enrichment. Imported from immuneACCESS, the table was reduced by TCRdb to in-frame sequences with V and J called. These copies leave out some clones; in studies compared against another copy, an unresolved V gene accounts for under half, and the cause of the remainder is not known. The V and J calls and the clone size are those of that table, but D and trimming were determined from the DNA. The sample table holds approximately 30,000 clones, of which approximately 90% were seen once. About 3% of the sample rests with the top ten.

This sample comprised peripheral blood, obtained before any cancer treatment. The sequence derives from a woman between 18 and 50 years old with stage I lung adenocarcinoma. The rearrangement combines TRBV7-2 with TRBJ2-1; the central 7 bases match TRBD1. Here is the DNA: TGTGCCAGCAGCAAGGGACAGTCCTACAATGAGCAGTTCTTC. Translation gives CASSKGQSYNEQFF.